The 10 T cell receptor beta chains presented below share a single source sample, sequenced in a study of vaccination and CD4 T cells after COVID-19. Described treatment: approximately nine-day PBMC culture with coronavirus spike peptide pools or control peptides (ViraFEST assay). Sequence data for DNA of cultured CD4+ T cells were generated by the Oncomine TCR Beta short-read assay. TCRdb reprocessed the PCR reads via MiXCR and lists one record per CDR3 protein. The table has around 20,000 distinct CDR3 sequences, approximately 48% seen once; the top ten hold less than 7.5%. These receptors are not linked to any known antigen. Sequencing input: CD4+ T cells from blood, cultured in vitro. These TCRs come from a human donor who had recovered from COVID-19.

V and J are TRBV10-3 and TRBJ2-3; TRBD2 aligns across 7 bases. The CDR3 length is 16 residues. V lost 3 bases to trimming and J lost 0 bases; unmatched junction nucleotides: 6. In germline, CDR1 is ENHRY, CDR2 SYGVKD. CDR3 sequence (DNA): TGTGCCATCAGTGATTTTGCGGGAGCTAGCACAGATACGCAGTATTTT. It encodes CAISDFAGASTDTQYF.

V gene TRBV25-1 combines with J gene TRBJ2-7; 10 nucleotides line up with TRBD1. Germline-derived CDR1 and CDR2 are MGHDK and SYGVNS. With V trimmed by 7 bases and J by 5 bases, 8 bases remained unmatched. The CDR3 has 14 amino acids. CDR3 nucleotides: TGTGCCAGCACTCGGACAGGGGGATCTAACGAGCAGTACTTC. This translates into CASTRTGGSNEQYF.

The chain combines TRBV6-1 with TRBJ2-7, with 9 bases matching TRBD1. V shed 6 bases and J 3 bases; nucleotides not matched to a gene: 6. This CDR3 region has 14 residues. Germline CDR1 and CDR2: MNHNS and SASEGT. As DNA, the CDR3 is TGTGCCAGCAGGAGCGGGACAGGGCTCTACGAGCAGTACTTC. Protein product: CASRSGTGLYEQYF.

In this sample, this clonotype turned up a few times. The J gene is TRBJ2-5, the V gene TRBV20-1; D possibly corresponds to TRBD2 (6 bases). Trimming took 3 bases from V and 4 from J, leaving 9 bases between them. Germline values: CDR1 DFQATT, CDR2 SNEGSKA (reference sequence). The CDR3 loop spans 12 amino acids. The CDR3 sequence is CSASTSSETQYF. CDR3 in DNA: TGCAGTGCTAGCACTAGCTCAGAGACCCAGTACTTC.

V gene TRBV18 combines with J gene TRBJ1-5; no reliable D call. Germline assignment: CDR1 KGHSH and CDR2 LQKENI. V was shortened by 3 bases and J by 5 bases, with 11 bases between the two germline ends. This CDR3 has 14 residues. The CDR3 here is CASSPEAVHQPQHF. CDR3 nucleotides: TGTGCCAGCTCACCTGAGGCAGTGCATCAGCCCCAGCATTTT.

The rearrangement joins TRBV7-9 to TRBJ1-6, with D possibly matching TRBD1 (6 bases). This CDR3 is 16 amino acids long. CDR1 is SEHNR and CDR2 is FQNEAQ in the germline V gene (reference sequence). V was cut by 5 bases and J by 8 bases, with 19 bases left in between. The CDR3 is CASSRGTGQGYSPLHF. CDR3 DNA sequence: TGTGCCAGCAGCCGTGGGACGGGGCAGGGGTATTCACCCCTCCACTTT. Looking up the rest from reference TRBV7-9 and TRBJ1-6 gives the full variable domain: DTGVSQNPRHKITKRGQNVTFRCDPISEHNRLYWYRQTLGQGPEFLTYFQNEAQLEKSRLLSDRFSAERPKGSFSTLEIQRTEQGDSAMYLCASSRGTGQGYSPLHFGNGTRLTVT.

This clonotype is a singleton in its sample. The chain uses TRBV29-1 and TRBJ2-1; D gene unclear. V lost 4 bases and J 7 bases, leaving 8 bases between the germline ends. From germline, CDR1 is SQVTM and CDR2 ANQGSEA. The CDR3 extends over 11 amino acids. The CDR3 reads CSVAPSNEQFF. In DNA, the CDR3 is TGCAGCGTTGCCCCCTCGAATGAGCAGTTCTTC.

V gene TRBV20-1 combines with J gene TRBJ2-1; tentatively, D is TRBD1 (6 bases). CDR1 is DFQATT and CDR2 is SNEGSKA in the germline V gene (reference sequence). This CDR3 is built from 19 residues. V was cut by 1 base and J by 6 bases, with 28 bases left in between. The CDR3 nucleotides read TGCAGTGCTAGAGTGAGAGGCGCAGGGGCCCTACTACCAATCAATGAGCAGTTCTTC. Encoded protein: CSARVRGAGALLPINEQFF.

This chain connects TRBV10-3 to TRBJ2-3, with D uncertain. V was shortened by 6 bases and J by 6 bases, with 10 bases between the two germline ends. This CDR3 spans 12 amino acids. The germline gives CDR1 ENHRY, CDR2 SYGVKD. CDR3 in amino acids: CAISTSRDTQYF. In nucleotides, the CDR3 is TGTGCCATCAGCACCTCACGCGATACGCAGTATTTT.

The rearrangement uses TRBV6-5 and TRBJ1-5; D not certain. This CDR3 region has 15 residues. Trimming cost V 0 bases and J 4 bases, with 10 bases left between them. Germline V gene sequence: CDR1 MNHEY, CDR2 SVGAGI. CDR3 DNA sequence: TGTGCCAGCAGTTACTCGGGCAGGATTAATCAGCCCCAGCATTTT. Translated, it gives CASSYSGRINQPQHF.